These 8 T cell receptor beta chains came from one sample sequenced in a study of T cell responses to AZD1222 COVID-19 vaccine. Clones were sequenced by immunoSEQ multiplex PCR, and TCRdb holds only the in-frame ones, with some missing. Of some 40,000 clones in the sample, about 90% are singletons; the top ten hold about 27%. The specimen comprised peripheral blood, sampled 28 days after the second dose of the MenACWY control vaccine. These receptor sequences come from an adult who received the MenACWY meningococcal vaccine as a control.

The chain employs TRBV5-1 and TRBJ1-1, with D perhaps matching TRBD1 (6 bases). Trimming pared 4 bases from V and 3 bases from J, leaving 13 bases between. Germline CDR1 is SGHRS and CDR2 is YFSETQ. The CDR3 is 14 residues long. The CDR3 sequence: CASSPEDRDTEAFF. The CDR3 DNA sequence: TGCGCCAGCAGCCCGGAGGACAGAGACACTGAAGCTTTCTTT.

The J gene is TRBJ2-3, the V gene TRBV2, with TRBD2 as a possible D gene (5 bases). V lost 5 bases, J lost 2 bases, and 14 bases lay in between. The CDR3 contains 15 residues. CDR1 SNHLY and CDR2 FYNNEI come from the germline V gene. The CDR3 DNA reads as TGTGCCAGCAGTCGGCTAGCTGGGGTCACAGATACGCAGTATTTT. It yields the protein CASSRLAGVTDTQYF.

The J gene is TRBJ1-5, the V gene TRBV7-2, with D possibly matching TRBD1 (5 bases). V shed 6 bases and J shed 1 base, with 13 bases lying between them. This CDR3 comprises 15 residues. Germline V gives CDR1 SGHTA, CDR2 FQGNSA. In DNA form, the CDR3 reads TGTGCCAGCAGACTGGGGGGGAGGAGCAATCAGCCCCAGCATTTT. Translating it yields CASRLGGRSNQPQHF.

The CDR3 nucleotides are TGTGCCAGTAGTGCCCGGACATCTGCCGGGGAGCTGTTTTTT. This gives the protein CASSARTSAGELFF. The chain combines TRBV19 with TRBJ2-2; maybe TRBD1 (5 bases). Between the trimmed V and J ends, which lost 5 bases and 6 bases, there was a span of 13 bases. The germline V gene encodes CDR1 LNHDA and CDR2 SQIVND (reference sequence). This CDR3 comprises 14 residues.

This chain links TRBV5-1 with TRBJ2-7; D may be TRBD2 (5 bases). The CDR3 spans 15 residues. The germline V gene has CDR1 SGHRS and CDR2 YFSETQ. Trimming removed 5 bases from V and 2 bases from J, with 17 bases in between. The CDR3, as DNA: TGCGCCAGCAGTCCCGAGCGGTTCCCGACCTACGAGCAGTACTTC. The encoded protein is CASSPERFPTYEQYF.

The chain has TRBV18 and TRBJ2-3, with 10 positions matching TRBD1. The J segment lost 4 bases and the V segment lost 3 bases, leaving 4 bases of the junction unmatched. Germline V gives CDR1 KGHSH, CDR2 LQKENI. The CDR3 has 15 residues. The CDR3 DNA reads TGTGCCAGCTCACCCGACAGGGGGCGAGCAGATACGCAGTATTTT. Encoded protein: CASSPDRGRADTQYF. Combining the CDR3 with reference TRBV18 and TRBJ2-3 gives the whole variable domain NAGVMQNPRHLVRRRGQEARLRCSPMKGHSHVYWYRQLPEEGLKFMVYLQKENIIDESGMPKERFSAEFPKEGPSILRIQQVVRGDSAAYFCASSPDRGRADTQYFGPGTRLTVL.

The V gene is TRBV11-2, the J gene TRBJ2-5; D is ambiguous. Germline assignment: CDR1 SGHAT and CDR2 FQNNGV. This CDR3 contains 15 residues. With 2 bases removed from V and 7 bases from J, the gap between germline ends came to 17 bases. CDR3 coding DNA: TGTGCCAGCAGCTTATCTTGGACGGAGAGTGGGACCCAGTACTTC. It specifies CASSLSWTESGTQYF.

The rearrangement joins TRBV5-1 to TRBJ1-3; maybe TRBD1 (5 bases). The V gene's germline CDR1 is SGHRS and CDR2 YFSETQ. Trimming stripped 0 bases from V and 0 bases from J, with 7 bases between. CDR3 length equals 15 residues. The CDR3 DNA reads as TGCGCCAGCAGCTTGGGGGACCTCTCTGGAAACACCATATATTTT. This translates into CASSLGDLSGNTIYF. Filled out from reference TRBV5-1 and TRBJ1-3, the complete variable domain reads KAGVTQTPRYLIKTRGQQVTLSCSPISGHRSVSWYQQTPGQGLQFLFEYFSETQRNKGNFPGRFSGRQFSNSRSEMNVSTLELGDSALYLCASSLGDLSGNTIYFGEGSWLTVV.